This paragraph reports one T cell receptor (beta chain). Relative to the germline gene, one junction end is altered; a read error may explain this. Measured with immunoSEQ multiplex PCR; TCRdb has only the in-frame clones, and not every one. This sample yields some 150,000 clones, of which 95% to 96% are seen a single time; around 0.92% belongs to the top ten. This entry is derived from a study of control samples from healthy donors and cancer patients. Germline CDR1 and CDR2: MNHEY and SVGAGI. This CDR3 region has 15 residues. The specimen was blood. The sequence derives from a woman in her twenties or thirties in good health. This chain joins TRBV6-5 and TRBJ1-1, with D hard to call. Here the CDR3 DNA reads TGTGCCAGCAGTTACTCCTACAGTCCGTACACCGAAGCTTTCTTT. Encoded protein: CASSYSYSPYTEAFF.